The 21 T cell receptor beta chains given below trace back to one sample, sequenced in a study of shared T cell receptors in the human thymus. Sequencing used immunoSEQ multiplex PCR; TCRdb keeps in-frame clones, though not all of them. The sample contains 650,000 to 950,000 clones, approximately 85% of which appear only once. Another study also made use of these data, one on human thymus T cells.

The specimen sequenced was thymocytes. The receptors here all came from a girl in the first two years of life with a congenital heart defect.

This rearrangement joins TRBV7-2 to TRBJ1-5, with a weak D call TRBD1 (5 bases). V dropped 1 base and J dropped 2 bases, with 18 bases sitting between them. The CDR3 is 18 residues long. Germline V gives CDR1 SGHTA, CDR2 FQGNSA. The CDR3 DNA follows: TGTGCCAGCAGCTTAGTATTAGATCGGGGGAAAGGCAATCAGCCCCAGCATTTT. Its translation is CASSLVLDRGKGNQPQHF.

This clone has only a few counts. This chain connects TRBV5-1 to TRBJ1-2; TRBD1 agrees at 12 bases. The J segment lost 5 bases and the V segment lost 4 bases, leaving 21 bases of the junction unmatched. Germline CDR1 is SGHRS and CDR2 is YFSETQ. CDR3 length: 20 amino acids. The CDR3 nucleotides read TGCGCCAGCAGCAACCGGGACAGGGGGCCGGATCCCAAGATCCCGTATGGCTACACCTTC. Translated, it gives CASSNRDRGPDPKIPYGYTF.

The V gene is TRBV4-1, the J gene TRBJ2-3; 8 bases fit TRBD1. Per germline, CDR1 MGHRA and CDR2 YSYEKL. The J segment lost 5 bases and the V segment lost 1 base, leaving 20 bases of the junction unmatched. The CDR3 length is 20 residues. The CDR3 reads CASSQALFMKTGVRGDTQYF. CDR3 sequence (DNA): TGCGCCAGCAGCCAAGCCCTATTTATGAAGACAGGGGTGCGGGGAGATACGCAGTATTTT.

The V and J genes are TRBV2 and TRBJ1-1, with 12 bases aligning to TRBD1. CDR3 size: 17 residues. Trimming cost V 9 bases and J 5 bases; bases outside gene matches: 16. Germline lookup yields CDR1 SNHLY and CDR2 FYNNEI. CDR3 in amino acids: CARGSGTGGFLGTEAFF. CDR3 nucleotides: TGTGCCAGAGGCTCCGGGACAGGGGGCTTTTTGGGGACTGAAGCTTTCTTT.

V usage is TRBV6-1 and J usage is TRBJ2-2, with 11 bases fitting TRBD2. Trimming cost V 4 bases and J 4 bases; bases outside gene matches: 8. CDR1 is MNHNS, CDR2 SASEGT, per germline. The CDR3 is made up of 17 amino acids. The CDR3 here is CASSGVAGGPGTGELFF. CDR3 nucleotides: TGTGCCAGCAGTGGCGTAGCGGGGGGGCCCGGCACCGGGGAGCTGTTTTTT.

This clone has only one observation. At the DNA level, this CDR3 is encoded by other sequences in the same sample as well. The chain combines TRBV5-4 with TRBJ1-2, with 7 positions matching TRBD1. J was trimmed by 8 bases and V by 4 bases; bases with no gene match: 11. Per germline, CDR1 SGHNT and CDR2 YYREEE (reference sequence). This CDR3 spans 14 amino acids. Written as DNA, the CDR3 is TGTGCCAGCAGCCTAATAAGACAGGGCAAGGGCTACACCTTC. Translated, it gives CASSLIRQGKGYTF.

This sequence joins TRBV27 and TRBJ1-6; no clear D. This CDR3 is 19 amino acids long. Germline V gene lookup returns CDR1 MNHEY and CDR2 SMNVEV (reference sequence). Trimming stripped 5 bases from V and 8 bases from J, with 28 bases between. This CDR3 reads CASSPVLVSKIEPDSPLHF. The CDR3 DNA follows: TGTGCCAGCAGTCCCGTGTTAGTTTCCAAGATTGAACCCGATTCACCCCTCCACTTT.

The table lists this clone with a few counts. The chain couples TRBV6-5 to TRBJ2-3; D remains ambiguous. CDR1 is MNHEY, CDR2 SVGAGI, per germline. V lost 5 bases, J lost 4 bases, and 16 bases lay in between. There are 15 residues in the CDR3. The CDR3 DNA is TGTGCCAGCAGTAGCCTTTCCGCCGGTCCAGATACGCAGTATTTT. Translation gives CASSSLSAGPDTQYF.

The gene calls are TRBV5-1 and TRBJ1-1; no reliable D call. Germline lookup yields CDR1 SGHRS and CDR2 YFSETQ. This CDR3 has 15 amino acids. The V gene lost 0 bases and the J gene lost 6 bases, with 15 bases spanning the gap. CDR3 DNA sequence: TGCGCCAGCAGCTTGGCCGTGGGTAGCATTCCTGAAGCTTTCTTT. Translated, it gives CASSLAVGSIPEAFF.

The chain's CDR3 is CASSTRQGNYEQYF. The CDR3 DNA reads as TGTGCCAGCAGTACCCGACAGGGGAACTACGAGCAGTACTTC. The chain carries TRBV27 and TRBJ2-5; 8 bases line up with TRBD1. The end of the DNA aligns better with TRBJ2-7, so the J call may be wrong. Germline CDR1 reads MNHEY; CDR2 reads SMNVEV (reference sequence). There are 14 residues in the CDR3.

The chain combines TRBV28 with TRBJ1-2; D gene ambiguous. The CDR3 totals 11 residues. Germline V lookup: CDR1 MDHEN, CDR2 SYDVKM. As DNA, the CDR3 is TGTGGGACTGGGCTGAACTATGGCTACACCTTC. This sequence encodes CGTGLNYGYTF.

The CDR3 nucleotides are TGTGCCAGCAGCTTATTCTTGATCTCGAGAGGCCCCGGGGAGCTGTTTTTT. The encoded protein is CASSLFLISRGPGELFF. The chain links TRBV7-9 to TRBJ2-2, with unresolved D. The CDR3 is 17 residues long. With 2 bases removed from V and 6 bases from J, the gap between germline ends came to 19 bases. Germline-derived CDR1 and CDR2 are SEHNR and FQNEAQ (reference sequence).

The rearrangement joins TRBV28 to TRBJ1-2; D is perhaps TRBD1 (6 bases). V was trimmed by 2 bases and J by 4 bases, leaving 14 bases between them. The length of the CDR3 is 15 residues. Germline CDR1 is MDHEN and CDR2 is SYDVKM. The CDR3 DNA is TGTGCCAGCAGTTTAGGCCTAGGGGGGGGCTATGGCTACACCTTC. It yields the protein CASSLGLGGGYGYTF.

This clone was seen just once. CDR3 region: CASSLRDSSSYEQYF. The CDR3 nucleotides read TGTGCCAGCAGTCTCCGGGACAGTAGCTCCTACGAGCAGTACTTC. This sequence joins TRBV27 and TRBJ2-7; 7 bases align to TRBD1. V was clipped by 5 bases and J by 0 bases; unmatched bases: 7. Germline CDR1 reads MNHEY; CDR2 reads SMNVEV (reference sequence). The CDR3 runs to 15 residues.

The gene calls are TRBV14 and TRBJ2-1, with 15 bases identical to TRBD2. The CDR3 has 16 amino acids. CDR1 is SGHDN and CDR2 is FVKESK in the germline V gene. Losses at the gene ends were 3 bases for V and 9 bases for J; bases not matched to a gene: 6. The CDR3 DNA reads TGTGCCAGCAGCCACTGGACTAGCGGGGGGGCGCGTGAGCAGTTCTTC. Its protein is CASSHWTSGGAREQFF.

The CDR3 loop is CASSLAGTGGISTEAFF. CDR3 sequence (DNA): TGTGCCAGCAGCTTGGCCGGGACAGGGGGTATAAGCACTGAAGCTTTCTTT. V and J are TRBV5-6 and TRBJ1-1, with 11 nucleotides matching TRBD1. The germline V gene encodes CDR1 SGHDT and CDR2 YYEEEE. This CDR3 contains 17 residues. Losses at the gene ends were 0 bases for V and 4 bases for J; bases not matched to a gene: 8.

This sequence joins TRBV6-5 and TRBJ2-5; no firm D call. TRBJ2-7 matches the DNA end more closely, so the J call is doubtful. Germline V CDR1 and CDR2: MNHEY, SVGAGI. The CDR3 has 15 amino acids. The CDR3 region is CASRNFRSFPYEQYF. Here the CDR3 DNA reads TGTGCCAGCAGGAACTTTCGTTCCTTCCCCTACGAGCAGTACTTC.

V is TRBV4-3 and J is TRBJ2-2; no reliable D call. Trimming stripped 4 bases from V and 4 bases from J, with 13 bases between. This CDR3 region has 15 residues. From germline, CDR1 is LGHNA and CDR2 YSLEER. CDR3 in DNA: TGCGCCAGCAGCCCCTCCCAGGCAGGCACCGGGGAGCTGTTTTTT. Protein product: CASSPSQAGTGELFF.

The rearrangement joins TRBV5-1 to TRBJ2-3, with 8 bases fitting TRBD2. CDR1 SGHRS and CDR2 YFSETQ come from the germline V gene. V trimming: 4 bases; J trimming: 1 base; junction bases outside the gene matches: 11. This CDR3 contains 17 residues. CDR3: CASSPGGAGRCTDTQYF. CDR3 coding DNA: TGCGCCAGCAGCCCCGGGGGGGCGGGGAGATGCACAGATACGCAGTATTTT.

The chain links TRBV5-4 to TRBJ1-1; D might be TRBD1 (6 bases). Germline-derived CDR1 and CDR2 are SGHNT and YYREEE (reference sequence). This CDR3 is built from 19 residues. Between the trimmed V and J ends, which lost 2 bases and 4 bases, there was a span of 27 bases. In DNA form, the CDR3 reads TGTGCCAGCAGCTTAGGCCCTGGGGGGGGCGCAGGAACGGGCACTGAAGCTTTCTTT. Protein product: CASSLGPGGGAGTGTEAFF. The variable domain in full, completed from reference TRBV5-4 and TRBJ1-1, reads ETGVTQSPTHLIKTRGQQVTLRCSSQSGHNTVSWYQQALGQGPQFIFQYYREEENGRGNFPPRFSGLQFPNYSSELNVNALELDDSALYLCASSLGPGGGAGTGTEAFFGQGTRLTVV.

The V and J genes are TRBV5-1 and TRBJ2-3; 12 nucleotides align to TRBD2. The CDR3 consists of 16 residues. Germline CDR1 reads SGHRS; CDR2 reads YFSETQ. Germline trimming cut 1 base from V and 1 base from J; bases unmatched to any gene: 1. The CDR3 sequence: CASSLTSGGCTDTQYF. The CDR3 coding sequence is TGCGCCAGCAGCTTGACTAGCGGGGGGTGCACAGATACGCAGTATTTT. Full variable domain (rest looked up from reference TRBV5-1 and TRBJ2-3): KAGVTQTPRYLIKTRGQQVTLSCSPISGHRSVSWYQQTPGQGLQFLFEYFSETQRNKGNFPGRFSGRQFSNSRSEMNVSTLELGDSALYLCASSLTSGGCTDTQYFGPGTRLTVL.